These T cell receptor beta chains were read from a single sample in a study of T cell responses to AZD1222 COVID-19 vaccine. Data came from immunoSEQ multiplex PCR; TCRdb stores just in-frame clones and leaves some out. The profile covers some 170,000 clones, with approximately 90% appearing a single time and roughly 4.3% taken by the ten largest. Source: peripheral blood, taken 28 days after the second dose of the MenACWY control vaccine. Source of these receptors: an adult who received the MenACWY meningococcal vaccine as a control. The CDR3 runs from the conserved cysteine through the conserved F or W. D genes are given only for firm matches. Clone size appears in some rows only: once, few, many, or a class for an expanded clone.

j_gene: TRBJ2-3; abundance: .; d_gene: .; v_gene: TRBV7-9; len: 15; CDR3nt: TGTGCCAGCAGCTTAATTGGGGGCGCGTCAGATACGCAGTATTTT; CDR3aa: CASSLIGGASDTQYF
j_gene: TRBJ2-7; abundance: .; d_gene: TRBD2; v_gene: TRBV28; len: 15; CDR3nt: TGTGCCAGCGAGGGGACTAGCGGGACCTCCTACGAGCAGTACTTC; CDR3aa: CASEGTSGTSYEQYF
j_gene: TRBJ1-1; abundance: .; d_gene: .; v_gene: TRBV29-1; len: 12; CDR3nt: TGCAGCGTTGAGTCGACAGGAGGACAAGCTTTCTTT; CDR3aa: CSVESTGGQAFF
j_gene: TRBJ2-7; abundance: .; d_gene: TRBD2; v_gene: TRBV19; len: 15; CDR3nt: TGTGCCAGTAGTTACACAGCGGGAGATTCCTACGAGCAGTACTTC; CDR3aa: CASSYTAGDSYEQYF
j_gene: TRBJ1-1; abundance: .; d_gene: .; v_gene: TRBV3-1/TRBV3-2; len: 13; CDR3nt: TGTGCCAGCAGCACCTATGGGGGAACTGAAGCTTTCTTT; CDR3aa: CASSTYGGTEAFF
j_gene: TRBJ1-1; abundance: .; d_gene: TRBD1; v_gene: TRBV29-1; len: 13; CDR3nt: TGCAGCGTGCAAGGACAGGCGAACACTGAAGCTTTCTTT; CDR3aa: CSVQGQANTEAFF
j_gene: TRBJ1-1; abundance: .; d_gene: .; v_gene: TRBV30; len: 13; CDR3nt: TGTGCCTGGAGTGTAGGGGGGAACACTGAAGCTTTCTTT; CDR3aa: CAWSVGGNTEAFF
j_gene: TRBJ1-2; abundance: .; d_gene: .; v_gene: TRBV12-3/TRBV12-4; len: 11; CDR3nt: TGTGCCAGCAGTCAGGACACTGGCTACACCTTC; CDR3aa: CASSQDTGYTF
j_gene: TRBJ2-7; abundance: .; d_gene: TRBD2; v_gene: TRBV30; len: 13; CDR3nt: TGTGCCTGTGCGCTAGCGGACTCCTACGAGCAGTACTTC; CDR3aa: CACALADSYEQYF
j_gene: TRBJ2-3; abundance: .; d_gene: .; v_gene: TRBV9; len: 13; CDR3nt: TGTGCCAGCACCAGGGATAACACAGATACGCAGTATTTT; CDR3aa: CASTRDNTDTQYF
j_gene: TRBJ1-5; abundance: .; d_gene: .; v_gene: TRBV7-3; len: 15; CDR3nt: TGTGCCAGCAGCGCCGACAGGTCCCCCTATCAGCCCCAGCATTTT; CDR3aa: CASSADRSPYQPQHF
j_gene: TRBJ1-1; abundance: .; d_gene: .; v_gene: TRBV9; len: 13; CDR3nt: TGTGCCAGCAGCGTCGGCATGAACACTGAAGCTTTCTTT; CDR3aa: CASSVGMNTEAFF
j_gene: TRBJ2-1; abundance: .; d_gene: TRBD2; v_gene: TRBV20-1; len: 15; CDR3nt: TGCAGTGCTAGTGGAGGGAGGGCCCTCGGGGGTGAGCAGTTCTTC; CDR3aa: CSASGGRALGGEQFF
j_gene: TRBJ2-3; abundance: .; d_gene: TRBD2; v_gene: TRBV28; len: 15; CDR3nt: TGTGCCAGCAGTCGCGGGAGGGCCTACGCAGATACGCAGTATTTT; CDR3aa: CASSRGRAYADTQYF
j_gene: TRBJ2-1; abundance: .; d_gene: .; v_gene: TRBV7-9; len: 17; CDR3nt: TGTGCCAGCAGCCGCCCCTTGGGCTTTTTGCGAAGCGATGAGCAGTTCTTC; CDR3aa: CASSRPLGFLRSDEQFF
j_gene: TRBJ1-6; abundance: once; d_gene: TRBD1; v_gene: TRBV4-3; len: 17; CDR3nt: TGCGCCAGCAGCCAAAATGGACAGGGGGCAGATAATTCACCCCTCCACTTT; CDR3aa: CASSQNGQGADNSPLHF
j_gene: TRBJ1-1; abundance: .; d_gene: .; v_gene: TRBV10-3; len: 13; CDR3nt: TGTGCCACCCTAAAGGAGGAGAACACTGAAGCTTTCTTT; CDR3aa: CATLKEENTEAFF
j_gene: TRBJ2-3; abundance: .; d_gene: .; v_gene: TRBV30; len: 13; CDR3nt: TGTGCCTCAGCGCCTAGTGGCACAGATACGCAGTATTTT; CDR3aa: CASAPSGTDTQYF
j_gene: TRBJ1-2; abundance: .; d_gene: .; v_gene: TRBV12-3/TRBV12-4; len: 11; CDR3nt: TGTGCCAGCAGTTGGGCCTATGGCTACACCTTC; CDR3aa: CASSWAYGYTF
j_gene: TRBJ1-2; abundance: .; d_gene: .; v_gene: TRBV7-2; len: 15; CDR3nt: TGTGCCAGCAGCTTGATGATAGGGGGGCTCCATGGCTACACCTTC; CDR3aa: CASSLMIGGLHGYTF
j_gene: TRBJ2-7; abundance: .; d_gene: .; v_gene: TRBV11-2; len: 14; CDR3nt: TGTGCCAGCAGCTTATTTGGACAGAACTACGAGCAGTACTTC; CDR3aa: CASSLFGQNYEQYF
j_gene: TRBJ1-6; abundance: .; d_gene: TRBD1; v_gene: TRBV9; len: 16; CDR3nt: TGTGCCAGCAGCGAGAAAGGACAGGGTAGTAATTCACCCCTCCACTTT; CDR3aa: CASSEKGQGSNSPLHF
j_gene: TRBJ2-5; abundance: .; d_gene: .; v_gene: TRBV11-2; len: 15; CDR3nt: TGTGCCAGCAGCTTAGTCGTGCAGGGTAAAGAGACCCAGTACTTC; CDR3aa: CASSLVVQGKETQYF
j_gene: TRBJ1-6; abundance: .; d_gene: .; v_gene: TRBV6-5; len: 15; CDR3nt: TGTGCCAGCACCCTCACCGGGGGTATCAATTCACCCCTCCACTTT; CDR3aa: CASTLTGGINSPLHF
j_gene: TRBJ1-6; abundance: once; d_gene: TRBD1; v_gene: TRBV7-2; len: 14; CDR3nt: TGTGCCAGCAGCTCCCGACAGGGGAATTCACCCCTCCACTTT; CDR3aa: CASSSRQGNSPLHF
j_gene: TRBJ1-5; abundance: few; d_gene: .; v_gene: TRBV5-5; len: 14; CDR3nt: TGTGCCAGCAGCTTAAGGGATAACAATCAGCCCCAGCATTTT; CDR3aa: CASSLRDNNQPQHF
j_gene: TRBJ2-7; abundance: .; d_gene: .; v_gene: TRBV2; len: 12; CDR3nt: TGTGCCAGCAGGAAGAGCTCCTACGAGCAGTACTTC; CDR3aa: CASRKSSYEQYF
j_gene: TRBJ2-6; abundance: .; d_gene: .; v_gene: TRBV27; len: 18; CDR3nt: TGTGCCAGCAGTTCCACGCGACAGGTCCACTCTGGGGCCAACGTCCTGACTTTC; CDR3aa: CASSSTRQVHSGANVLTF
j_gene: TRBJ2-5; abundance: .; d_gene: .; v_gene: TRBV6-5; len: 14; CDR3nt: TGTGCCAGCAGTTACGGGACACCTCAAGAGACCCAGTACTTC; CDR3aa: CASSYGTPQETQYF
j_gene: TRBJ1-5; abundance: .; d_gene: .; v_gene: TRBV29-1; len: 14; CDR3nt: TGCAGCGTACGGGGGGAGACTAGCAATCAGCCCCAGCATTTT; CDR3aa: CSVRGETSNQPQHF
j_gene: TRBJ2-7; abundance: .; d_gene: TRBD1; v_gene: TRBV4-1; len: 17; CDR3nt: TGCGCCAGCAGCCAAACGTTCGGGACAGGGAAGGGCTACGAGCAGTACTTC; CDR3aa: CASSQTFGTGKGYEQYF
j_gene: TRBJ1-4; abundance: few; d_gene: TRBD1; v_gene: TRBV3-1/TRBV3-2; len: 20; CDR3nt: TGTGCCAGCAGCCACCGACCGACAGGGACGCTCCGTTGGACTAATGAAAAACTGTTTTTT; CDR3aa: CASSHRPTGTLRWTNEKLFF
j_gene: TRBJ2-7; abundance: .; d_gene: .; v_gene: TRBV13; len: 15; CDR3nt: TGTGCCAGCAGCCCCCCGACGACAGGATCCTACGAGCAGTACTTC; CDR3aa: CASSPPTTGSYEQYF
j_gene: TRBJ1-1; abundance: .; d_gene: .; v_gene: TRBV19; len: 13; CDR3nt: TGTGCCAGTAGAATCAGAGGGGGCACTGAAGCTTTCTTT; CDR3aa: CASRIRGGTEAFF
j_gene: TRBJ2-6; abundance: .; d_gene: .; v_gene: TRBV9; len: 18; CDR3nt: TGTGCCAGCAGCCCCCCGGGGGCAGGGTCCTCTGGGGCCAACGTCCTGACTTTC; CDR3aa: CASSPPGAGSSGANVLTF
j_gene: TRBJ2-7; abundance: .; d_gene: .; v_gene: TRBV7-2; len: 15; CDR3nt: TGTGCCAGCAGCCCAAACGGTATTGGATCCTACGAGCAGTACTTC; CDR3aa: CASSPNGIGSYEQYF
j_gene: TRBJ2-3; abundance: .; d_gene: .; v_gene: TRBV28; len: 16; CDR3nt: TGTGCCAGCAGTTTAACGGGGTTAGGGGGAACAGATACGCAGTATTTT; CDR3aa: CASSLTGLGGTDTQYF
j_gene: TRBJ1-4; abundance: .; d_gene: TRBD1; v_gene: TRBV7-9; len: 15; CDR3nt: TGTGCCAGCAGCTTAGCGTTGGCAGGGGGGGAAAAACTGTTTTTT; CDR3aa: CASSLALAGGEKLFF
j_gene: TRBJ2-5; abundance: .; d_gene: .; v_gene: TRBV29-1; len: 14; CDR3nt: TGCAGCGGTGCAGAGGGATCGTACCAAGAGACCCAGTACTTC; CDR3aa: CSGAEGSYQETQYF
j_gene: TRBJ1-2; abundance: .; d_gene: TRBD1; v_gene: TRBV28; len: 18; CDR3nt: TGTGCCAGCAGTGGCGGAACAGGGGTGTTTTGGAGGGTAGGAGGCTACACCTTC; CDR3aa: CASSGGTGVFWRVGGYTF
j_gene: TRBJ2-7; abundance: .; d_gene: TRBD2; v_gene: TRBV6-5; len: 15; CDR3nt: TGTGCCAGCATACCCCTCGGAGCGGGAGGATACGAGCAGTACTTC; CDR3aa: CASIPLGAGGYEQYF
j_gene: TRBJ1-1; abundance: .; d_gene: .; v_gene: TRBV19; len: 14; CDR3nt: TGTGCCAGTAGTCTGTCACGCGGGGAGACTGAAGCTTTCTTT; CDR3aa: CASSLSRGETEAFF
j_gene: TRBJ2-3; abundance: .; d_gene: TRBD1; v_gene: TRBV10-3; len: 15; CDR3nt: TGTGCCATCAGTACCGGGACAGAGATCACAGATACGCAGTATTTT; CDR3aa: CAISTGTEITDTQYF
j_gene: TRBJ2-5; abundance: once; d_gene: .; v_gene: TRBV10-2; len: 12; CDR3nt: TGCGCCAGCAGTGCCCAGCCTGAGACCCAGTACTTC; CDR3aa: CASSAQPETQYF
j_gene: TRBJ2-2; abundance: .; d_gene: .; v_gene: TRBV4-2; len: 20; CDR3nt: TGTGCCAGCAGCCAAGAGGGCCCGTTGATCCTCTCCGCGAACACCGGGGAGCTGTTTTTT; CDR3aa: CASSQEGPLILSANTGELFF
j_gene: TRBJ2-7; abundance: once; d_gene: TRBD1; v_gene: TRBV3-1/TRBV3-2; len: 15; CDR3nt: TGTGCCAGCAGCCACTCCGGGACAGGGTCCTACGAGCAGTACTTC; CDR3aa: CASSHSGTGSYEQYF
j_gene: TRBJ2-7; abundance: .; d_gene: .; v_gene: TRBV9; len: 15; CDR3nt: TGTGCCAGCAGCGTTCACCGGGAGAGCCCCAACGAGCAGTACTTC; CDR3aa: CASSVHRESPNEQYF
j_gene: TRBJ2-2; abundance: .; d_gene: .; v_gene: TRBV21-1; len: 13; CDR3nt: TGTGCCAGCACAATCTTAAACACCGGGGAGCTGTTTTTT; CDR3aa: CASTILNTGELFF
j_gene: TRBJ2-7; abundance: .; d_gene: TRBD1; v_gene: TRBV28; len: 14; CDR3nt: TGTGCCAGCAGTCGCCCGGGACAGGCCGGCGAGCAGTACTTC; CDR3aa: CASSRPGQAGEQYF
j_gene: TRBJ2-7; abundance: once; d_gene: .; v_gene: TRBV6-5; len: 14; CDR3nt: TGTGCCAGCAGTTACCTGGTAGGAACCTACGAGCAGTACTTC; CDR3aa: CASSYLVGTYEQYF
j_gene: TRBJ1-2; abundance: .; d_gene: TRBD1; v_gene: TRBV5-1; len: 14; CDR3nt: TGCGCCAGCAGCACGGACAGGGGGCCTTATGGCTACACCTTC; CDR3aa: CASSTDRGPYGYTF
j_gene: TRBJ2-1; abundance: .; d_gene: TRBD1; v_gene: TRBV4-3; len: 15; CDR3nt: TGCGCCAGCAGCCAAGTCCTTAAGACGACAGGGACACAGTTCTTC; CDR3aa: CASSQVLKTTGTQFF
j_gene: TRBJ2-6; abundance: .; d_gene: .; v_gene: TRBV7-2; len: 13; CDR3nt: TGTGCCAGCAACGAGGCTGGGGCCAACGTCCTGACTTTC; CDR3aa: CASNEAGANVLTF
j_gene: TRBJ1-2; abundance: .; d_gene: .; v_gene: TRBV6-5; len: 16; CDR3nt: TGTGCCAGCAGTTACTCTCACCCCATCGAGGGTTATGGCTACACCTTC; CDR3aa: CASSYSHPIEGYGYTF
j_gene: TRBJ1-1; abundance: few; d_gene: .; v_gene: TRBV25-1; len: 13; CDR3nt: TGTGCCAGCAGAGGCAGAAAGAACACTGAAGCTTTCTTT; CDR3aa: CASRGRKNTEAFF